These 9 T cell receptor beta chains were sequenced from one sample in a study of control samples from healthy donors and cancer patients (TCRdb year 2020). Receptors were amplified or captured by the immunoSEQ multiplex PCR assay. The immuneACCESS repertoire file appears here via TCRdb, limited to in-frame rearrangements. These files lack a portion of the clones; in checked studies, under half of the deficit traces to unresolved V genes, and the cause of the others is not known. For this sample there are over 75,000 clones; about nine tenths appear just once. The ten largest account for more than 15% of the sample. Sequencing was performed on blood. The receptor source for this set is a man younger than 40 in good health.

The genes are TRBV11-2 and TRBJ2-1, with 10 bases fitting TRBD1. With 5 bases clipped from V and 10 bases from J, the junction kept 8 bases outside the gene matches. CDR1 and CDR2 from the germline V gene are SGHAT and FQNNGV. CDR3 length equals 14 residues. As DNA, the CDR3 is TGTGCCAGCAGCCTGGACAGGGGGAGGGACGAGCAGTTCTTC. Its protein product is CASSLDRGRDEQFF.

CDR3 amino acids: CASSPISSYGYTF. In DNA form, the CDR3 reads TGCGCCAGCAGCCCAATCTCCAGCTATGGCTACACCTTC. The chain recombines TRBV5-1 with TRBJ1-2; D remains unclear. Per germline, CDR1 SGHRS and CDR2 YFSETQ. The CDR3 is 13 amino acids. V was trimmed by 4 bases and J by 4 bases, leaving 11 bases between them.

The rearrangement links TRBV27 to TRBJ2-6, with 10 bases matching TRBD2. Unmatched junction bases numbered 6, after V lost 4 bases and J lost 3 bases. The CDR3 covers 17 residues. The V gene's germline CDR1 is MNHEY and CDR2 SMNVEV (reference sequence). The CDR3 loop reads CASSSSGSPRGANVLTF. DNA of the CDR3: TGTGCCAGCAGTTCTAGCGGGAGCCCCCGTGGGGCCAACGTCCTGACTTTC.

The chain employs TRBV7-2 and TRBJ2-7, with D hard to call. The CDR3 sequence is 15 residues long. From germline, CDR1 is SGHTA and CDR2 FQGNSA. V lost 4 bases and J lost 2, with 15 bases in between. CDR3 protein: CASSSAAAPAYEQYF. The CDR3 coding sequence is TGTGCCAGCAGCTCGGCCGCGGCCCCTGCCTACGAGCAGTACTTC.

This CDR3 is CSVEVMAGSSYEQYF. Written as DNA, the CDR3 is TGCAGCGTTGAGGTCATGGCGGGAAGCTCCTACGAGCAGTACTTC. The chain is built from TRBV29-1 and TRBJ2-7; TRBD2 might be the D (6 bases). V was cut by 3 bases and J by 0 bases, with 15 bases left in between. Germline V gives CDR1 SQVTM, CDR2 ANQGSEA. The CDR3 sequence is 15 residues long.

This clone was picked up one time. The chain's CDR3 is CASSQQPGSSPEQYF. The CDR3 DNA sequence: TGTGCCAGCAGCCAACAGCCCGGATCTTCGCCCGAGCAGTACTTC. The chain is built from TRBV6-5 and TRBJ2-7, with D uncertain. Germline CDR1 and CDR2: MNHEY and SVGAGI. Trimming pared 6 bases from V and 6 bases from J, leaving 21 bases between. The CDR3 spans 15 residues.

To note about this clone: Relative to the germline gene, one junction end is altered; a read error may explain this. This chain connects TRBV7-7 to TRBJ2-2, with 7 bases matching TRBD2. This CDR3 is 15 amino acids long. CDR1 is SSHAT and CDR2 is FNYEAQ in the germline V gene (reference sequence). This chain's CDR3 is CASSLGGRTTGELFF. DNA for the CDR3: TGTGCTAGCAGCTTGGGCGGGAGAACCACCGGGGAGCTGTTTTTT.

The rearrangement links TRBV4-3 to TRBJ2-2; either TRBD1 or TRBD2 may fit D (5 bases each). CDR3 length: 17 residues. Per germline, CDR1 LGHNA and CDR2 YSLEER. Between the trimmed V and J ends, which lost 0 bases and 0 bases, there was a span of 11 bases. CDR3: CASSQDWDRPNTGELFF. The CDR3 bases are TGCGCCAGCAGCCAAGATTGGGACCGTCCGAACACCGGGGAGCTGTTTTTT.

The V and J genes are TRBV15 and TRBJ2-1; the D gene is possibly TRBD1 (5 bases). The CDR3 has 14 amino acids. The germline gives CDR1 LNHNV, CDR2 YYDKDF (reference sequence). Trimming pared 5 bases from V and 6 bases from J, leaving 14 bases between. The CDR3, as DNA: TGTGCCACCAGCCGTCCCTCTCAGGGCAATGAGCAGTTCTTC. Translated, it gives CATSRPSQGNEQFF.